The clone carrying this T cell receptor beta chain came up many times. The sample originates from a study of Graves' ophthalmopathy and Graves' hyperthyroidism. Amplification from RNA transcripts yielded the TCR beta CDR3 regions. RT-PCR with HTBI primers came first, then second-round multiplex PCR. TCRdb ran MiXCR on the multiplex PCR reads and lists one entry per CDR3 protein. The sample has around 400,000 distinct CDR3 sequences, approximately 21% seen once. Germline CDR1 is MNHEY and CDR2 is SVGEGT. V lost 5 bases and J lost 0, with 5 bases in between. The CDR3 covers 12 residues. This chain joins TRBV6-2 or TRBV6-3 and TRBJ2-7; D call uncertain. Sequencing was carried out using peripheral blood. The sequence derives from a woman under 30 with stable Graves' hyperthyroidism. CDR3 DNA sequence: TGTGCCAGCAGTCGAACCTCCTACGAGCAGTACTTC. As protein: CASSRTSYEQYF.